This T cell receptor beta chain was recovered during a study of blood T cell repertoires in COVID-19. The data were produced by immunoSEQ multiplex PCR, yet TCRdb's version contains in-frame clones alone and is incomplete. The table includes 100,000 or so clones, approximately 91% detected once. The CDR3 is 11 residues long. Per germline, CDR1 DFQATT and CDR2 SNEGSKA (reference sequence). The V segment lost 6 bases and the J segment 11 bases; nucleotides outside the gene matches: 9. The table lists this clone with a count of one. Sequenced: peripheral blood. The receptor was isolated from a man aged 60 to 75 with acute or convalescent COVID-19. V and J are TRBV20-1 and TRBJ1-1; TRBD1 aligns across 7 bases. The CDR3, as DNA: TGCAGTGCAACCACAGGGGCTGGGGCTTTCTTT. This codes for CSATTGAGAFF.